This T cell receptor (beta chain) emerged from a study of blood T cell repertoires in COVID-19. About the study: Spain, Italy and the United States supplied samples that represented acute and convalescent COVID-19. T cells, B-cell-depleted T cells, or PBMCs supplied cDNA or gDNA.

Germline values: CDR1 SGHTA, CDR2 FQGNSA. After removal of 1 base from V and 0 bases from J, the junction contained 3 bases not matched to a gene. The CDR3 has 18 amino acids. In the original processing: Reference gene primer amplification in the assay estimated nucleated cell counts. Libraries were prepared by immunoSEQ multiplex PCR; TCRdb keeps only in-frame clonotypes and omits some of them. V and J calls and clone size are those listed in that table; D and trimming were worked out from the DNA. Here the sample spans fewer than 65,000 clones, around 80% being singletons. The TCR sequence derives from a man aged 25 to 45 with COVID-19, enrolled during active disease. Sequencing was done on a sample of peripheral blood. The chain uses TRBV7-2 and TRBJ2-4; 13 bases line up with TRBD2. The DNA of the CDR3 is TGTGCCAGCAGCTTAGAGACTAGCGGGAGGCTAGCCAAAAACATTCAGTACTTC. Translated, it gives CASSLETSGRLAKNIQYF.